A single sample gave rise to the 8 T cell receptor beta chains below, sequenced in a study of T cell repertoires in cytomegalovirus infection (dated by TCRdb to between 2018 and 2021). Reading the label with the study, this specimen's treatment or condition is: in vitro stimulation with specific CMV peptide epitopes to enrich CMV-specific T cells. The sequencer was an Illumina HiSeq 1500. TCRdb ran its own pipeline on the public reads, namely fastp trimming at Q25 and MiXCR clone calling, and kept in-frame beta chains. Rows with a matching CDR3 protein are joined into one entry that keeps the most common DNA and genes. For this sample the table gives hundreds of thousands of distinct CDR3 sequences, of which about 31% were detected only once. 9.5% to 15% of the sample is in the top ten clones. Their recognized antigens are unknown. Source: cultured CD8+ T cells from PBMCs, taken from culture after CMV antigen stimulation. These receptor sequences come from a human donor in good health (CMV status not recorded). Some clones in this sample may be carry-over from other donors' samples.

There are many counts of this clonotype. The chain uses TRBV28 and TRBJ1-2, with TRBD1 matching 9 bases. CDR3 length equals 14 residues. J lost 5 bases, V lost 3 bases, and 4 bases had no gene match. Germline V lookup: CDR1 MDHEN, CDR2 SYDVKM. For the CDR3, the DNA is TGTGCCAGCAGTTTCGGGACAGGGCTTTATGGCTACACCTTC. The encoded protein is CASSFGTGLYGYTF.

The CDR3 here is CASSLAILTGPNTEAFF. In nucleotides, the CDR3 is TGTGCCAGCAGCTTAGCGATTCTGACAGGCCCGAACACTGAAGCTTTCTTT. The V and J genes are TRBV7-9 and TRBJ1-1; TRBD1 might be the D (6 bases). This CDR3 is 17 amino acids long. The V end lost 0 bases, the J end lost 1 base, and 15 bases lay between the germline ends. Germline V lookup: CDR1 SEHNR, CDR2 FQNEAQ (reference sequence).

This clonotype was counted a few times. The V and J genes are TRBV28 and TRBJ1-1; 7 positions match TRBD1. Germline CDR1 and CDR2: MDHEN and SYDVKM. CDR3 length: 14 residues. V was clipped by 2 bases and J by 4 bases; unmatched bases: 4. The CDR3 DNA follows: TGTGCCAGCAGTTTAACAGGGGATGTCACTGAAGCTTTCTTT. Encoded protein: CASSLTGDVTEAFF.

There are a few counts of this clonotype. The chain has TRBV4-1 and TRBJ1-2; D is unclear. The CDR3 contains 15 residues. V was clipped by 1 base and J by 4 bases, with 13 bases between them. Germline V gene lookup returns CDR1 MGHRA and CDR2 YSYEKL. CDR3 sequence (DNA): TGCGCCAGCAGCCAAGTCTCCACGGAAGGCTATGGCTACACCTTC. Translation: CASSQVSTEGYGYTF.

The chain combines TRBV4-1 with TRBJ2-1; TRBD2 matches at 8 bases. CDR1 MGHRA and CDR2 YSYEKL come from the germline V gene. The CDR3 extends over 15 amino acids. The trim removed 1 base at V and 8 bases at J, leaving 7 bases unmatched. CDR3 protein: CASSQVAGGVYEQFF. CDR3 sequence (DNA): TGCGCCAGCAGCCAAGTGGCGGGGGGCGTCTATGAGCAGTTCTTC.

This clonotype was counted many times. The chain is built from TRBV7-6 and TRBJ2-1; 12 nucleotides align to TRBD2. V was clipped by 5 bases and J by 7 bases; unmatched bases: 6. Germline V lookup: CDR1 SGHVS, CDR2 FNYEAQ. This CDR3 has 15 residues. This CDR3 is CASSPLAGGPNEQFF. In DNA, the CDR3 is TGTGCCAGCAGCCCTCTAGCGGGGGGGCCGAATGAGCAGTTCTTC.

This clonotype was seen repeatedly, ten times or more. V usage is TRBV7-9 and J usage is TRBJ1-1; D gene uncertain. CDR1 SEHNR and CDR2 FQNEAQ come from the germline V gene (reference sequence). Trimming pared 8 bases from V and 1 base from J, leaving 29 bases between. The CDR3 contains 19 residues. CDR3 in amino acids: CASAAVTRIMPLGNTEAFF. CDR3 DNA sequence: TGTGCCAGCGCCGCTGTGACCCGTATTATGCCGTTGGGGAACACTGAAGCTTTCTTT.

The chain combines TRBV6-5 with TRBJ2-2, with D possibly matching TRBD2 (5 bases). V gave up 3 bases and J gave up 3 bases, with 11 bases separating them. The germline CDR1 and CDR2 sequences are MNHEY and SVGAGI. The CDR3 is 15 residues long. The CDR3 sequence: CASSYEGVDTGELFF. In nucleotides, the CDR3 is TGTGCCAGCAGTTATGAGGGAGTCGACACCGGGGAGCTGTTTTTT.